This TCR beta chain was sequenced in a study of T cell responses to AZD1222 COVID-19 vaccine. This CDR3 contains 15 residues. The V segment lost 3 bases and the J segment 1 base; nucleotides outside the gene matches: 2. CDR1 and CDR2 from the germline V gene are SEHNR and FQNEAQ (reference sequence). Study-level findings and limits: Without day 14 samples, only post-peak T cell repertoires were studied. An increase in Spike-specific TCR breadth and depth was observed after two AZD1222 doses. There were mostly white British donors and more females than males, and clonal diversity was possibly underestimated.

In regard to this clone: Its target is not known.

Profiled with immunoSEQ multiplex PCR; TCRdb holds only in-frame clones, not every one. Among more than 95,000 clones listed, 90% were seen once. V is TRBV7-9 and J is TRBJ2-2, with TRBD2 identical over 7 bases. The input for sequencing was peripheral blood, taken on day 0 of AZD1222 vaccination. The receptor comes from an adult in good health. CDR3 DNA sequence: TGTGCCAGCAGCTTTCGGGGGGAGAACACCGGGGAGCTGTTTTTT. It encodes CASSFRGENTGELFF.